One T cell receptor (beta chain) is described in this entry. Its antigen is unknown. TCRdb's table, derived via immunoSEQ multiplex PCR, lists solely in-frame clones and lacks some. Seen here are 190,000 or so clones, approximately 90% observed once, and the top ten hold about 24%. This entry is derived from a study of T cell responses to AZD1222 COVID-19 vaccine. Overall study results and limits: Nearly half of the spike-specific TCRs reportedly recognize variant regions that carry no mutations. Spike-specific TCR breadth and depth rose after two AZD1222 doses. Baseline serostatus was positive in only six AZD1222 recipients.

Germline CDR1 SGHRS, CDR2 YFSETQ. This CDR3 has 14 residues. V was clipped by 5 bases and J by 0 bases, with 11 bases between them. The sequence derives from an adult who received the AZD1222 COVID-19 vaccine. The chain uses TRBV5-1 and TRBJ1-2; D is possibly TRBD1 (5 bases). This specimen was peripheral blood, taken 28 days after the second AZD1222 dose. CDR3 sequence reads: CASRGDGANYGYTF. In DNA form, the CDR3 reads TGCGCCAGCAGGGGGGACGGCGCTAACTATGGCTACACCTTC.